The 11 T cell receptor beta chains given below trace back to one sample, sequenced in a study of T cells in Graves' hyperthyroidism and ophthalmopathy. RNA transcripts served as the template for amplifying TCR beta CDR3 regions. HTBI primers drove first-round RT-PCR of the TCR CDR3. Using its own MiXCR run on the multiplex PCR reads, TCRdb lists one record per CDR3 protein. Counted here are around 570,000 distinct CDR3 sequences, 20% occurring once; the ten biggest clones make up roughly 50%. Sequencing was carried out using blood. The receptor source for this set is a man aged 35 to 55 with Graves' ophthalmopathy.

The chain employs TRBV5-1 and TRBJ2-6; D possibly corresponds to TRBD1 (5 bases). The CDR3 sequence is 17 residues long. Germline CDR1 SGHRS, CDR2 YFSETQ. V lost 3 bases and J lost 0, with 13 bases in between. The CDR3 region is CASSSSHRSSGANVLTF. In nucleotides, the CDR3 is TGCGCCAGCAGCTCATCTCACAGGTCCTCTGGGGCCAACGTCCTGACTTTC.

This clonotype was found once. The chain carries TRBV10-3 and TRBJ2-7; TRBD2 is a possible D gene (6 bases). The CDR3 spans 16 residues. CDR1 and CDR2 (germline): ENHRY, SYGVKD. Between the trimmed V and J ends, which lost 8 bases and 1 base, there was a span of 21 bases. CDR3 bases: TGTGCCATCCGCAGCACCGGGGGTGCGGCTTCCTACGAGCAGTACTTC. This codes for CAIRSTGGAASYEQYF.

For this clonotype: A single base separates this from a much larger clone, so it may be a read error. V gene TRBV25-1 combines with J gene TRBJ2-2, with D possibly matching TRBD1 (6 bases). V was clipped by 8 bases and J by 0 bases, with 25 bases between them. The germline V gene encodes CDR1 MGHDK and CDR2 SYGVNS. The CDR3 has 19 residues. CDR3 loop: CASPYELTGEITNTGELFF. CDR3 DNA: TGTGCCAGCCCGTATGAGCTGACAGGAGAAATCACGAACACCGGGGAGCTGTTTTTT.

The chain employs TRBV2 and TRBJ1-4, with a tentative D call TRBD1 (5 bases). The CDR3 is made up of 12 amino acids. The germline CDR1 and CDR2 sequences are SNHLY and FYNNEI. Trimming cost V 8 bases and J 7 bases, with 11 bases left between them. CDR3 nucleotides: TGTGCCAGCGGGGGTATCGGTGAAAAACTGTTTTTT. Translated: CASGGIGEKLFF.

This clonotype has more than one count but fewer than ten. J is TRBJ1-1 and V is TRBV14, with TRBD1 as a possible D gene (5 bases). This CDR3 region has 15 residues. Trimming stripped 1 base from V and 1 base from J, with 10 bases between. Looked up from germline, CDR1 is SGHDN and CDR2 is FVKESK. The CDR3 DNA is TGTGCCAGCAGCCAAGTTAGGGGCCCGAACACTGAAGCTTTCTTT. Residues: CASSQVRGPNTEAFF.

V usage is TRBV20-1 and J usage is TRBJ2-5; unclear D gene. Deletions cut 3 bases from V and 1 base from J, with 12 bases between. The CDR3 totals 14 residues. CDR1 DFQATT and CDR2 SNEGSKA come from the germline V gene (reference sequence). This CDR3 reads CSASFRVRQETQYF. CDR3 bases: TGCAGTGCTAGTTTTCGGGTACGCCAAGAGACCCAGTACTTC.

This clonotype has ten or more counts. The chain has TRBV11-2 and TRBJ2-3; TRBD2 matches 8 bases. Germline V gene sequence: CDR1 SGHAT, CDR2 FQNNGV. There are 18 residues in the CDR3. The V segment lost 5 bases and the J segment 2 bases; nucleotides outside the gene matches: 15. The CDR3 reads CASSPTSLGGAYTDTQYF. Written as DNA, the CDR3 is TGTGCCAGCAGCCCTACCTCTCTCGGGGGGGCGTACACAGATACGCAGTATTTT.

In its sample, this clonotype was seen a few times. The CDR3 DNA follows: TGTGCCTGCGTTAGCGGGAGGGTAACCTACAATGAGCAGTTCTTC. This gives the protein CACVSGRVTYNEQFF. The rearrangement links TRBV30 to TRBJ2-1, with 11 bases matching TRBD2. V lost 6 bases to trimming and J lost 2 bases; unmatched junction nucleotides: 6. CDR3 length: 15 amino acids. Germline CDR1 and CDR2: GTSNPN and SVGIG (reference sequence).

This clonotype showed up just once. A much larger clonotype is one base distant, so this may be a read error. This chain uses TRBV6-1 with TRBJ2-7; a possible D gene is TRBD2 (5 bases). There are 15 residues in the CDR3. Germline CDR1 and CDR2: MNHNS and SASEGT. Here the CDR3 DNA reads TGTACCAGCAGTGAAGCCGGTGGCGGGCTCTACGAGCAGTACTTC. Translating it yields CTSSEAGGGLYEQYF.

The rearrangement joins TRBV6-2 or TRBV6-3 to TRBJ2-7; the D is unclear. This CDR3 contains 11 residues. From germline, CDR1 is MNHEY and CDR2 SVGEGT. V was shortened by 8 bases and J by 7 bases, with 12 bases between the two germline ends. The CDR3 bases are TGTGCCAGCCACGAGATGGGGGAGCAGTACTTC. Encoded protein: CASHEMGEQYF.

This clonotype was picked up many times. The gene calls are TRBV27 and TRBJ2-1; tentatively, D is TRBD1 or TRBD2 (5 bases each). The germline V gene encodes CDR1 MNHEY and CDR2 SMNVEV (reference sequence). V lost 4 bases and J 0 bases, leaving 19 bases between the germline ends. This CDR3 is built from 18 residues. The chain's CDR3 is CASSSEVRGTSSYNEQFF. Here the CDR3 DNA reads TGTGCCAGCAGTTCGGAGGTGAGGGGCACTAGCTCCTACAATGAGCAGTTCTTC.